These T cell receptor beta chains were read from a single sample in a study of human T cells and chemical hapten exposure. Via MiXCR, TCRdb re-called the 5' RACE reads, giving one row per CDR3 protein. The sample records about 140,000 distinct CDR3 sequences, around 4% being singletons. All receptors come from a female donor in good health. Each CDR3 is given with its conserved first and last residue. A D gene is named only where the DNA matches it firmly. Size is omitted from some rows. Given values are once, few, many or a class for expanded clones.

>NA|TRBV10-3|TRBJ2-7|many
CAISERADEQYF
TGTGCCATCAGTGAACGAGCGGACGAGCAGTACTTC
>TRBD1|TRBV18|TRBJ2-7|many
CASSLGQGTPYEQYF
TGTGCCAGCTCTCTGGGACAGGGCACTCCCTACGAGCAGTACTTC
>NA|TRBV12-3/TRBV12-4|TRBJ2-7|many
CASSLGPSYEQYF
TGTGCCAGCAGTTTAGGTCCGAGCTACGAGCAGTACTTC
>TRBD1|TRBV5-1|TRBJ2-2|many
CASSLGTGSSRNTGELFF
TGCGCCAGCAGCTTGGGGACAGGGTCGAGCAGGAACACCGGGGAGCTGTTTTTT
>TRBD1|TRBV12-3/TRBV12-4|TRBJ2-1|many
CASSLRQGAGFKGLEQFF
TGTGCCAGCAGTTTACGCCAGGGGGCGGGTTTTAAGGGGCTGGAGCAGTTCTTC
>NA|TRBV5-6|TRBJ2-5|few
CASSWTVVQETQYF
TGTGCCAGCAGCTGGACGGTGGTACAAGAGACCCAGTACTTC
>NA|TRBV12-3/TRBV12-4|TRBJ2-7|many
CASSPNRVDEQYF
TGTGCCAGCAGCCCAAACAGGGTAGACGAGCAGTACTTC
>TRBD2|TRBV7-2|TRBJ2-1|NA
CASSIPRGGNEQFF
TGTGCCAGCAGCATACCCCGGGGGGGGAATGAGCAGTTCTTC
>NA|TRBV4-3|TRBJ1-2|many
CASSHHGAGYRDYTF
TGCGCCAGCAGCCACCATGGGGCGGGTTACAGAGACTACACCTTC
>TRBD1|TRBV12-3/TRBV12-4|TRBJ1-2|many
CASSLKGQVPYGYTF
TGTGCCAGCAGCCTGAAGGGACAGGTACCCTATGGCTACACCTTC
>NA|TRBV4-1|TRBJ1-1|many
CASSQDRSSAVTAFF
TGCGCCAGCAGCCAAGATCGATCGTCGGCGGTTACAGCTTTCTTT
>NA|TRBV5-5|TRBJ1-5|many
CASSLRTTGHYSNQPQHF
TGTGCCAGCAGCTTACGAACGACAGGTCACTATAGCAATCAGCCCCAGCATTTT
>NA|TRBV5-1|TRBJ2-5|many
CASSLGTRVLGETQYF
TGCGCCAGCAGCTTAGGGACTCGCGTCTTGGGGGAGACCCAGTACTTC
>NA|TRBV28|TRBJ2-7|NA
CASSFPGLREQYF
TGTGCCAGCAGTTTCCCAGGGTTGAGGGAGCAGTACTTC
>NA|TRBV5-6|TRBJ2-1|many
CASSLAVGGKYNEQFF
TGTGCCAGCAGCTTGGCCGTAGGCGGGAAATACAATGAGCAGTTCTTC
>NA|TRBV7-6|TRBJ1-1|many
CASSPHPAAPNTEAFF
TGTGCCAGCAGCCCTCACCCGGCAGCCCCGAACACTGAAGCTTTCTTT
>NA|TRBV5-1|TRBJ2-7|many
CASSTGQSSYEQYF
TGCGCCAGCAGCACCGGACAGTCTTCCTACGAGCAGTACTTC
>TRBD2|TRBV27|TRBJ2-5|few
CASSLTSGGARRETQYF
TGTGCCAGCAGTTTGACTAGCGGGGGGGCCCGTCGAGAGACCCAGTACTTC
>NA|TRBV13|TRBJ1-1|NA
CASSLEGGGPEAFF
TGTGCCAGCAGCTTAGAAGGGGGGGGCCCTGAAGCTTTCTTT
>NA|TRBV20-1|TRBJ2-7|NA
CSARTSYEQYF
TGCAGTGCTAGGACATCCTACGAGCAGTACTTC